By frequency in the sample, the clone carrying this T cell receptor delta chain is medium-sized. The V and J ends lost 3 bases and 0 bases, in that order; junction bases with no gene match: 10. Germline V CDR1 and CDR2: GEAIGNYY, EKD. This CDR3 has 18 amino acids. The data originate from a study of gamma-delta chains in newborns, infants, children. The overall study: Innate gammadelta T cells reportedly expand polyclonally right after birth, driven by microbial exposure, per the title.

TCRdb processed the reads again with the CATT caller. This sample yields 7,500 to 10,000 delta-chain clones, of which approximately 22% are seen a single time; approximately 4.7% belongs to the top ten. V usage is TRDV2 and J usage is TRDJ1; 12 positions match TRDD3. The sample was blood. The receptor comes from a child who was a newborn, infant or young child, either healthy, febrile or measles-vaccinated (not recorded which). CDR3 loop: CACDPLTGGYLYTDKLIF. The CDR3 bases are TGTGCCTGTGACCCCCTTACTGGGGGATACCTGTACACCGATAAACTCATCTTT.